The 32 T cell receptor beta chains listed next were all sequenced from one sample in a study of brain T cells in children with intractable seizures. Sample time point: blood from clinic visit 5 months post-surgery; TSC patient then seizure free. Some clones are missing from TCRdb's copy, which holds only in-frame ones; the method was immunoSEQ multiplex PCR. The sample carries about 340,000 clones, 93% recorded once. The source was peripheral blood, collected less than 6 months after surgery. The receptors here all came from a boy in the first two years of life with tuberous sclerosis and intractable seizures.

This chain connects TRBV20-1 to TRBJ1-4; possibly TRBD1 for D (6 bases). The V and J ends lost 3 bases and 6 bases respectively, with 17 bases between them. This CDR3 spans 15 amino acids. Germline V gives CDR1 DFQATT, CDR2 SNEGSKA (reference sequence). The CDR3 reads CSASHGGGIDEKLFF. In DNA form, the CDR3 reads TGCAGTGCTAGTCACGGGGGCGGAATCGATGAAAAACTGTTTTTT.

The chain links TRBV13 to TRBJ2-7; D may be TRBD1 (6 bases). CDR1 is PRHDT, CDR2 FYEKMQ, per germline (reference sequence). This CDR3 is 14 amino acids long. The V and J ends lost 3 bases and 4 bases respectively, with 13 bases between them. In nucleotides, the CDR3 is TGTGCCAGCAGCTTCGGGTCAGGGGCTTACGAGCAGTACTTC. It yields the protein CASSFGSGAYEQYF.

This clone was recorded only once. The chain employs TRBV20-1 and TRBJ1-5; D remains unclear. Trimming stripped 3 bases from V and 5 bases from J, with 11 bases between. The CDR3 length is 13 residues. Germline lookup yields CDR1 DFQATT and CDR2 SNEGSKA (reference sequence). The CDR3 coding sequence is TGCAGTGCTAGTGCAGAATTCGATCAGCCCCAGCATTTT. This sequence encodes CSASAEFDQPQHF.

This chain joins TRBV6-5 and TRBJ1-2; D possibly corresponds to TRBD1 (6 bases). Germline assignment: CDR1 MNHEY and CDR2 SVGAGI. V was cut by 7 bases and J by 6 bases, with 18 bases left in between. The CDR3 is made up of 14 amino acids. CDR3 amino acids: CASTEGGHEDGYTF. The CDR3 coding sequence is TGTGCCAGCACCGAAGGGGGGCATGAGGATGGCTACACCTTC.

This chain uses TRBV6-5 with TRBJ1-4; D is ambiguous. Germline V CDR1 and CDR2: MNHEY, SVGAGI. The CDR3 covers 13 residues. The V end was cut by 6 bases, the J end by 13 bases, with 18 bases between. CDR3 sequence: CASSPREAIRLFF. CDR3 in DNA: TGTGCCAGCAGCCCCCGGGAGGCGATAAGACTGTTTTTT.

V and J are TRBV7-8 and TRBJ1-5; perhaps TRBD1 as D (6 bases). Germline assignment: CDR1 SGHVS and CDR2 FQNEAQ. Trimming left V 5 bases short and J 1 base short, with 24 bases between. This CDR3 region has 19 residues. For the CDR3, the DNA is TGTGCCAGCAGCCGCACGGGGGACAACCCAAGGCGAAGCAATCAGCCCCAGCATTTT. It is translated as CASSRTGDNPRRSNQPQHF.

The chain combines TRBV25-1 with TRBJ1-2; a weak D match, TRBD1 (6 bases). From germline, CDR1 is MGHDK and CDR2 SYGVNS. Trimming shortened V by 5 bases and J by 2 bases, and 12 bases separated the two germline ends. CDR3 length: 14 residues. CDR3 residues: CASSSRTANYGYTF. In DNA form, the CDR3 reads TGTGCCAGCAGTTCCCGGACAGCAAACTATGGCTACACCTTC.

The chain combines TRBV28 with TRBJ2-3; no firm D call. The germline V and J ends were trimmed by 2 bases and 7 bases, with 4 bases remaining between them. Germline V lookup: CDR1 MDHEN, CDR2 SYDVKM. The CDR3 length is 11 residues. CDR3 nucleotide sequence: TGTGCCAGCAGTTTAGTTAATACGCAGTATTTT. It encodes CASSLVNTQYF.

This clone was found a few times. The chain has TRBV19 and TRBJ1-1, with 7 bases matching TRBD1. The CDR3 covers 13 residues. J lost 5 bases, V lost 7 bases, and 7 bases had no gene match. Looked up from germline, CDR1 is LNHDA and CDR2 is SQIVND (reference sequence). CDR3 loop: CASNRQGGTEAFF. CDR3 coding DNA: TGTGCCAGTAATCGACAGGGTGGGACTGAAGCTTTCTTT.

The chain combines TRBV10-3 with TRBJ2-1; TRBD1 matches 7 bases. Per germline, CDR1 ENHRY and CDR2 SYGVKD. The CDR3 loop spans 17 amino acids. J gave up 9 bases and V 1 base, and 15 bases lay outside the gene matches. The CDR3 here is CAISEWTTGDGAVEQFF. The DNA of the CDR3 is TGTGCCATCAGTGAGTGGACAACAGGGGATGGGGCCGTTGAGCAGTTCTTC.

The chain is built from TRBV10-3 and TRBJ1-1; no clear D. The CDR3 consists of 12 residues. Germline CDR1 reads ENHRY; CDR2 reads SYGVKD. Trimming took 6 bases from V and 3 from J, leaving 8 bases between them. For the CDR3, the DNA is TGTGCCATCAGCTTGAGACACACTGAAGCTTTCTTT. Translating gives CAISLRHTEAFF.

This clone was observed a few times. V and J are TRBV19 and TRBJ2-7; 7 bases are a match to TRBD2. V shed 3 bases and J 0 bases; nucleotides not matched to a gene: 5. The germline V gene encodes CDR1 LNHDA and CDR2 SQIVND (reference sequence). This CDR3 comprises 15 residues. The CDR3: CASSMSSGSSYEQYF. In DNA form, the CDR3 reads TGTGCCAGTAGTATGTCTAGCGGCAGCTCCTACGAGCAGTACTTC.

V usage is TRBV18 and J usage is TRBJ2-7; 9 nucleotides line up with TRBD1. Trimming at V came to 4 bases and at J to 1 base, leaving 8 bases not matched to a gene. Germline assignment: CDR1 KGHSH and CDR2 LQKENI. CDR3 size: 16 residues. The CDR3 is CASSRGTGIRSYEQYF. CDR3 sequence (DNA): TGTGCCAGCTCACGGGGGACAGGGATTAGGTCCTACGAGCAGTACTTC.

The CDR3 is CASRPGTVFQAFF. CDR3 coding DNA: TGTGCCAGCAGGCCAGGGACAGTCTTTCAAGCTTTCTTT. The chain has TRBV12-3 or TRBV12-4 and TRBJ1-1; TRBD1 agrees at 7 bases. The CDR3 has 13 residues. With V trimmed by 6 bases and J by 9 bases, 10 bases remained unmatched.

The chain joins TRBV11-2 to TRBJ1-1; a possible D gene is TRBD1 (5 bases). The germline gives CDR1 SGHAT, CDR2 FQNNGV. Trimming left V 4 bases short and J 3 bases short, with 27 bases between. The CDR3 has 19 amino acids. The CDR3 nucleotides read TGTGCCAGCAGCTCTGGATGGGGGGTATCCCCCCGGTTGGACACTGAAGCTTTCTTT. This encodes CASSSGWGVSPRLDTEAFF.

The V call is TRBV10-3, the J call TRBJ2-1, with 13 bases identical to TRBD2. Germline lookup yields CDR1 ENHRY and CDR2 SYGVKD. The trim removed 8 bases at V and 8 bases at J, leaving 6 bases unmatched. The length of the CDR3 is 14 residues. In DNA form, the CDR3 reads TGTGCCATCCAACTAGCGGGAGGGCCGCATGAGCAGTTCTTC. Its protein is CAIQLAGGPHEQFF.

The count of this clone is one. The chain is built from TRBV6-2 or TRBV6-3 and TRBJ1-5; 7 bases are shared with TRBD1. V shed 5 bases, J shed 2 bases, and the junction held 12 bases outside the gene matches. The CDR3 spans 17 residues. The germline CDR1 and CDR2 sequences are MNHEY and SVGEGT. The CDR3 is CASSVSAGQRGNQPQHF. Written as DNA, the CDR3 is TGTGCCAGCAGTGTCTCTGCGGGACAGAGGGGCAATCAGCCCCAGCATTTT.

This sequence joins TRBV29-1 and TRBJ2-2; weak D call: TRBD1 (5 bases). CDR3 length: 14 residues. Germline CDR1 is SQVTM and CDR2 is ANQGSEA. Trimming pared 2 bases from V and 0 bases from J, leaving 7 bases between. The CDR3 here is CSVELGANTGELFF. In nucleotides, the CDR3 is TGCAGCGTTGAACTAGGGGCGAACACCGGGGAGCTGTTTTTT.

The V gene is TRBV2, the J gene TRBJ2-3, with 7 bases fitting TRBD1. This CDR3 region has 15 residues. Germline V gene data show CDR1 as SNHLY and CDR2 as FYNNEI. J was trimmed by 3 bases and V by 5 bases; bases with no gene match: 8. DNA for the CDR3: TGTGCCAGCAGTACCGGGACAGTATTAACAGATACGCAGTATTTT. The encoded protein is CASSTGTVLTDTQYF.

The chain carries TRBV2 and TRBJ2-3, with D hard to call. This CDR3 is built from 11 residues. Germline values: CDR1 SNHLY, CDR2 FYNNEI. The V and J ends lost 7 bases and 6 bases respectively, with 8 bases between them. The CDR3 here is CASKEADTQYF. For the CDR3, the DNA is TGTGCCAGCAAAGAGGCGGATACGCAGTATTTT.

This chain joins TRBV6-1 and TRBJ1-1, with TRBD1 identical over 9 bases. J gave up 5 bases and V 0 bases, and 16 bases lay outside the gene matches. Germline V gives CDR1 MNHNS, CDR2 SASEGT. This CDR3 has 19 amino acids. The CDR3 spells CASSEAGRGTGRWKTEAFF. The CDR3 nucleotides read TGTGCCAGCAGTGAAGCCGGGAGGGGGACAGGGAGGTGGAAGACTGAAGCTTTCTTT.

This sequence joins TRBV6-5 and TRBJ1-1; 7 bases fit TRBD1. The CDR3 is 16 amino acids. Unmatched junction bases numbered 5, after V lost 0 bases and J lost 1 base. The germline V gene has CDR1 MNHEY and CDR2 SVGAGI. Here the CDR3 DNA reads TGTGCCAGCAGTTACTCGCGGGACAGACCGAACACTGAAGCTTTCTTT. Translated: CASSYSRDRPNTEAFF.

The chain recombines TRBV28 with TRBJ2-1; 8 nucleotides match TRBD1. V lost 8 bases and J lost 5; bases outside the gene matches: 11. Germline loops: CDR1 MDHEN, CDR2 SYDVKM. The CDR3 sequence is 15 residues long. The CDR3, as DNA: TGTGCCAGCTACAGGGGACAGGCCCTCCACAATGAGCAGTTCTTC. Translation: CASYRGQALHNEQFF.

V usage is TRBV7-2 and J usage is TRBJ2-1, with TRBD2 identical over 8 bases. After removal of 5 bases from V and 5 bases from J, the junction contained 8 bases not matched to a gene. This CDR3 comprises 15 residues. Germline values: CDR1 SGHTA, CDR2 FQGNSA. This CDR3 is CASSPYGGGHNEQFF. As DNA, the CDR3 is TGTGCCAGCAGCCCCTACGGCGGGGGGCACAATGAGCAGTTCTTC.

This rearrangement joins TRBV27 to TRBJ2-1; 7 bases line up with TRBD1. This CDR3 contains 18 residues. Trimming took 6 bases from V and 3 from J; bases not matched to a gene: 17. Germline CDR1 and CDR2: MNHEY and SMNVEV (reference sequence). The CDR3 spells CASSRTTGQASVYNEQFF. In DNA form, the CDR3 reads TGTGCCAGCAGCCGCACCACCGGACAGGCCAGCGTCTACAATGAGCAGTTCTTC.

The genes are TRBV3-1 (or the pseudogene TRBV3-2) and TRBJ1-1, with no clear D. V was shortened by 1 base and J by 4 bases, with 10 bases between the two germline ends. The CDR3 runs 14 residues. From germline, CDR1 is LGHDT and CDR2 YNNKEL (reference sequence). The CDR3 sequence is CASSQVFVFTEAFF. CDR3 nucleotide sequence: TGTGCCAGCAGCCAAGTTTTTGTATTCACTGAAGCTTTCTTT.

The rearrangement uses TRBV7-6 and TRBJ1-4, with 9 bases identical to TRBD1. Unmatched junction bases numbered 6, after V lost 5 bases and J lost 5 bases. The CDR3 contains 15 residues. Germline CDR1 and CDR2: SGHVS and FNYEAQ. The CDR3 DNA follows: TGTGCCAGCAGCCAGGGACAGGGATTGAATGAAAAACTGTTTTTT. This codes for CASSQGQGLNEKLFF.

This CDR3 is CASSHSDKYWAEQYF. CDR3 in DNA: TGTGCCAGCAGCCACAGCGACAAGTACTGGGCCGAGCAGTACTTC. This chain uses TRBV14 with TRBJ2-7; D gene ambiguous. Germline V gene data show CDR1 as SGHDN and CDR2 as FVKESK. CDR3 length equals 15 residues. The V end lost 3 bases, the J end lost 6 bases, and 18 bases lay between the germline ends. Full variable domain (remainder filled in from reference TRBV14 and TRBJ2-7): EAGVTQFPSHSVIEKGQTVTLRCDPISGHDNLYWYRRVMGKEIKFLLHFVKESKQDESGMPNNRFLAERTGGTYSTLKVQPAELEDSGVYFCASSHSDKYWAEQYFGPGTRLTVT.

V is TRBV19 and J is TRBJ2-1, with TRBD1 as a possible D gene (6 bases). Germline CDR1 LNHDA, CDR2 SQIVND (reference sequence). V was shortened by 1 base and J by 5 bases, with 15 bases between the two germline ends. This CDR3 region has 16 residues. The CDR3 coding sequence is TGTGCCAGTAGTATAGTCCCGAGGACAGAAAACAATGAGCAGTTCTTC. Its protein is CASSIVPRTENNEQFF. Full variable domain (remainder filled in from reference TRBV19 and TRBJ2-1): DGGITQSPKYLFRKEGQNVTLSCEQNLNHDAMYWYRQDPGQGLRLIYYSQIVNDFQKGDIAEGYSVSREKKESFPLTVTSAQKNPTAFYLCASSIVPRTENNEQFFGPGTRLTVL.

This clone was counted between two and nine times. This chain joins TRBV10-3 and TRBJ2-7; the D is unclear. Germline V gene data show CDR1 as ENHRY and CDR2 as SYGVKD. Trimming pared 0 bases from V and 0 bases from J, leaving 15 bases between. The CDR3 length is 17 residues. CDR3 sequence: CAISESGSTATSYEQYF. In DNA form, the CDR3 reads TGTGCCATCAGTGAGTCGGGGTCGACGGCCACCTCCTACGAGCAGTACTTC.

The chain recombines TRBV10-3 with TRBJ1-3, with D hard to call. V lost 0 bases, J lost 4 bases, and 4 bases lay in between. This CDR3 has 13 amino acids. Looked up from germline, CDR1 is ENHRY and CDR2 is SYGVKD. CDR3 in DNA: TGTGCCATCAGTGAGTCGAAGGGAAACACCATATATTTT. It codes for CAISESKGNTIYF.

The rearrangement links TRBV3-1 (or the pseudogene TRBV3-2) to TRBJ2-1; TRBD2 agrees at 10 bases. The CDR3 runs to 14 residues. Germline-derived CDR1 and CDR2 are LGHDT and YNNKEL (reference sequence). V lost 3 bases and J lost 8; bases outside the gene matches: 4. CDR3 loop: CASSHSGGRDEQFF. Written as DNA, the CDR3 is TGTGCCAGCAGCCATAGCGGGGGGCGGGATGAGCAGTTCTTC.